This entry lists 15 T cell receptor beta chains sequenced from one sample in a study of blood T cell repertoires in COVID-19. Data came from immunoSEQ multiplex PCR; TCRdb stores just in-frame clones and leaves some out. The sample lists about 240,000 clones, more than 75% occurring once. The sequenced sample was PBMCs or T cells enriched from blood (not recorded which). Receptors originate from a woman aged 40 to 50 with acute COVID-19.

V gene TRBV27 combines with J gene TRBJ1-1; a possible D gene is TRBD1 (6 bases). The CDR3 spans 11 residues. V was shortened by 5 bases and J by 9 bases, with 10 bases between the two germline ends. Germline V gene data show CDR1 as MNHEY and CDR2 as SMNVEV (reference sequence). CDR3 amino acids: CASSDTGKAFF. CDR3 DNA: TGTGCCAGCAGTGATACAGGGAAAGCTTTCTTT.

The chain has TRBV30 and TRBJ2-2, with TRBD2 matching 9 bases. The CDR3 consists of 20 residues. Germline CDR1 GTSNPN, CDR2 SVGIG (reference sequence). V lost 3 bases, J lost 0 bases, and 17 bases stayed unmatched. CDR3 amino acids: CAWRGAGGSNLGTNTGELFF. The DNA of the CDR3 is TGTGCCTGGAGAGGAGCGGGAGGATCAAACTTAGGAACGAACACCGGGGAGCTGTTTTTT.

This chain connects TRBV11-2 to TRBJ2-3; D not resolved. CDR3 length: 13 amino acids. Trimming removed 4 bases at V and 1 base at J, with 6 bases between. Germline V gene data show CDR1 as SGHAT and CDR2 as FQNNGV. The CDR3 region has the DNA TGTGCCAGCAGCTCTCAGGGCACAGATACGCAGTATTTT. This encodes CASSSQGTDTQYF.

The chain combines TRBV19 with TRBJ1-2; TRBD1 matches at 8 bases. Germline V gives CDR1 LNHDA, CDR2 SQIVND (reference sequence). The V and J ends lost 4 bases and 4 bases, in that order; junction bases with no gene match: 8. This CDR3 comprises 15 residues. CDR3 sequence (DNA): TGTGCCAGTAGTAGTCTGGACAGGGTGAGCTATGGCTACACCTTC. Protein sequence: CASSSLDRVSYGYTF.

The rearrangement links TRBV2 to TRBJ2-2, with D possibly matching TRBD1 (5 bases). The CDR3 is 15 residues long. Per the germline V gene, CDR1 is SNHLY and CDR2 is FYNNEI. Trimming removed 4 bases at V and 2 bases at J, with 11 bases between. As DNA, the CDR3 is TGTGCCAGCAGTGGGCAGGGTGTTAACACCGGGGAGCTGTTTTTT. This encodes CASSGQGVNTGELFF.

This sequence joins TRBV19 and TRBJ2-1, with 14 positions matching TRBD2. Germline V gene data show CDR1 as LNHDA and CDR2 as SQIVND (reference sequence). V lost 5 bases to trimming and J lost 7 bases; unmatched junction nucleotides: 7. CDR3 length equals 16 residues. The CDR3 DNA reads TGTGCCAGTAGTCAAGGGACTAGCGGGAGTCGGAATGAGCAGTTCTTC. This encodes CASSQGTSGSRNEQFF.

This chain links TRBV29-1 with TRBJ2-3, with TRBD2 as a possible D gene (6 bases). The ends were cut back, 5 bases at V and 2 bases at J, with 11 bases in the middle. This CDR3 region has 13 residues. Germline CDR1 and CDR2: SQVTM and ANQGSEA. The CDR3 DNA sequence: TGCAGCGTTTTAGCGGAACTCACAGATACGCAGTATTTT. This encodes CSVLAELTDTQYF.

The chain couples TRBV19 to TRBJ2-2; 7 bases are shared with TRBD1. Germline V gene data show CDR1 as LNHDA and CDR2 as SQIVND (reference sequence). The CDR3 is 12 residues long. The trim removed 9 bases at V and 9 bases at J, leaving 7 bases unmatched. The CDR3 spells CASYRGQRELFF. As DNA, the CDR3 is TGTGCCAGCTACAGGGGTCAACGGGAGCTGTTTTTT.

As to this clone: One junction end disagrees with the germline gene, perhaps due to a read error. The chain joins TRBV7-9 to TRBJ1-2, with 8 bases fitting TRBD1. The CDR3 totals 14 residues. Germline assignment: CDR1 SEHNR and CDR2 FQNEAQ (reference sequence). CDR3 in DNA: TGTGCCAGCAGCCAACCGGGACAGGACTATAGCTACACCTTC. Translated, it gives CASSQPGQDYSYTF.

This chain uses TRBV30 with TRBJ2-7, with D perhaps TRBD1 (6 bases). The length of the CDR3 is 14 residues. Trimming shortened V by 2 bases and J by 2 bases, and 13 bases separated the two germline ends. Germline V gene sequence: CDR1 GTSNPN, CDR2 SVGIG (reference sequence). The CDR3, as DNA: TGTGCCTGGAGTATGACAGGTTTAACCTACGAGCAGTACTTC. It specifies CAWSMTGLTYEQYF.

This chain connects TRBV28 to TRBJ1-2, with TRBD1 matching 8 bases. The CDR3 covers 15 residues. Germline assignment: CDR1 MDHEN and CDR2 SYDVKM. The V and J ends lost 5 bases and 2 bases, in that order; junction bases with no gene match: 7. CDR3 sequence: CASSPRTGMNYGYTF. The CDR3 DNA is TGTGCCAGCAGTCCACGGACAGGGATGAACTATGGCTACACCTTC.

The chain carries TRBV7-2 and TRBJ2-5, with TRBD2 matching 8 bases. V lost 5 bases and J lost 0; bases outside the gene matches: 5. The CDR3 runs to 15 residues. CDR1 and CDR2 (germline): SGHTA, FQGNSA. This chain's CDR3 is CASSQRLAYQETQYF. CDR3 nucleotide sequence: TGTGCCAGCAGCCAAAGACTAGCGTACCAAGAGACCCAGTACTTC.

This clone was detected many times. The junction shows a germline mismatch at one end, possibly a read error. This chain uses TRBV6-7 with TRBJ2-7, with a possible D match to TRBD2 (5 bases). TRBV6-7 is an ORF for which the function is uncertain. The CDR3 is 11 amino acids. CDR3 sequence reads: CASSYPLAADF. The CDR3 region has the DNA TGTGCCAGCAGTTACCCGCTAGCCGCGGACTTC.

The rearrangement joins TRBV4-1 to TRBJ2-5; 9 nucleotides line up with TRBD1. Germline loops: CDR1 MGHRA, CDR2 YSYEKL. The CDR3 sequence is 16 residues long. V gave up 0 bases and J gave up 4 bases; unmatched junction bases: 6. CDR3 DNA sequence: TGCGCCAGCAGCCAAGATCCACAGGGGGCCGGAGAGACCCAGTACTTC. It is translated as CASSQDPQGAGETQYF.

V and J are TRBV2 and TRBJ2-7, with 7 bases aligning to TRBD2. The germline gives CDR1 SNHLY, CDR2 FYNNEI. The J segment lost 2 bases and the V segment lost 1 base, leaving 5 bases of the junction unmatched. This CDR3 contains 15 residues. Written as DNA, the CDR3 is TGTGCCAGCAGTGAAGGAGGGACTAAGACCTACGAGCAGTACTTC. This codes for CASSEGGTKTYEQYF.